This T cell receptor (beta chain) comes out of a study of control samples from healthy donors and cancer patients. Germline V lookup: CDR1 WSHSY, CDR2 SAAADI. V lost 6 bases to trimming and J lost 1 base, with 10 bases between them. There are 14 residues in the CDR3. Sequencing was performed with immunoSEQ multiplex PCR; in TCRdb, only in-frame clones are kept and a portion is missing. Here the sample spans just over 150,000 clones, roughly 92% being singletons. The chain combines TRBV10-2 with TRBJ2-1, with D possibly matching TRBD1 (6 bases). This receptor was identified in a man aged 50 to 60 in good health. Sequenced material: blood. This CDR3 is CASSSQGSYNEQFF. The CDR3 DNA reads TGCGCCAGCAGCTCACAGGGATCCTACAATGAGCAGTTCTTC.